This T cell receptor beta chain is drawn from a study of blood T cell repertoires in COVID-19 (dated by TCRdb to the early 2020s). Regarding the complete study: Samples covering the acute and convalescent phases of COVID-19 were provided by collaborators in the United States, Italy and Spain. The material from the prospective study consisted of cDNA or gDNA derived from T cells, B-cell-depleted T cells, or PBMCs. The dataset comprised deeply sampled blood TCRbeta repertoires from subjects exposed to, actively infected with, or recovered from COVID-19. A freely available public database, intended as a resource for researchers studying the immune response to SARS-CoV-2, is where the repertoires were released. The samples were drawn from the first 160 participants of the ongoing ImmuneRACE study and from over a thousand subjects provided by 6 global collaborators. Sample metadata almost always included a de-identified subject ID, COVID-19 status, age in years and sex. Where HLA class I and class II types were available, the types were taken from metadata supplied by the sample provider, not from assay-based typing. Overall study outcomes, separate from this receptor: The quantity of clinical and demographic metadata differed by source and by participant and was supplied without curation.

At one collaborating source in Seattle, patients were enrolled during active infection and were followed longitudinally through the course of disease. The collaborating institutions used their own protocols to collect whole blood in K2EDTA tubes. For TCRbeta analysis, collaborators shipped samples in one of three forms: frozen whole blood, isolated PBMCs, or DNA extracted from either of those sample types. The immunoSEQ Assay, a bias-controlled multiplex PCR, was used to amplify TCRbeta CDR3 regions from genomic DNA. The authors' analysis ran thus. The number of nucleated cells in each sample was estimated from the amplification of reference gene primers within the assay. To quantify the absolute abundance of each unique TCRbeta CDR3 rearrangement, sequence reads were collapsed and filtered. For each sample, productive Simpson clonality was calculated as the square root of Simpson's diversity index over productive rearrangements. Imported from immuneACCESS, the table was reduced by TCRdb to in-frame sequences with V and J called. These copies leave out some clones; in studies compared against another copy, an unresolved V gene accounts for under half, and the cause of the remainder is not known. That table supplies the V and J calls and clone size; D and trimming were determined from the DNA. The sample table shows 95,000 to 150,000 clones, and roughly four fifths are seen once. The ten biggest clones cover 6% of the sample.

In its sample, this clone was seen once. No antigen is known for it. It has no much larger one-base neighbor in the sample; base qualities were not kept. From its cysteine to its phenylalanine, the CDR3 spans 12 amino acids. Left in the record is the CDR3 DNA by itself, 36 bases read in frame from the first base. V was cut back by 5 bases and J by 5 bases, leaving a gap of 7 bases between them. What was sequenced was peripheral blood. The sequence links TRBV12-3 or TRBV12-4 to TRBJ1-5; a confident D gene designation cannot be given. The TCR sequence derives from a man at least 80 years old with COVID-19, enrolled during active disease. This receptor carries the CDR3 CASSPSDQPQHF. The nucleotide sequence reads TGTGCCAGCAGTCCGTCCGATCAGCCCCAGCATTTT.